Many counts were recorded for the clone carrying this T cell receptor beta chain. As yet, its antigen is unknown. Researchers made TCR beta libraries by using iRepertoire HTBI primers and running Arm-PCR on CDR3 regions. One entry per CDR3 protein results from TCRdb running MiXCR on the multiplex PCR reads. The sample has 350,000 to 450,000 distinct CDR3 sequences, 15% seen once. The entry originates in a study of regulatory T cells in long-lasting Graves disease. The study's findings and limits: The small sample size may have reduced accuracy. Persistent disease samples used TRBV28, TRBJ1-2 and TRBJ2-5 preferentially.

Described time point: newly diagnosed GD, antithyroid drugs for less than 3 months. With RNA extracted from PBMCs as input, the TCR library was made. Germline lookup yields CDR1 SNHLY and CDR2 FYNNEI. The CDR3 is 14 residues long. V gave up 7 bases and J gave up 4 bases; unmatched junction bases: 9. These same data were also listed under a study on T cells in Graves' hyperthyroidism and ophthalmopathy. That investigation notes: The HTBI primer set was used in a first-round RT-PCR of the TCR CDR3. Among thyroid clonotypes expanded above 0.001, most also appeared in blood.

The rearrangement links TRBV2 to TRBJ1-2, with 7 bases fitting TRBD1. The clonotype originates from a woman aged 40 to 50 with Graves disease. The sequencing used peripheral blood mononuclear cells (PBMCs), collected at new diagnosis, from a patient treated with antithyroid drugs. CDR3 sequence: CASTRQGDSYGYTF. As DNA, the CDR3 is TGTGCCAGCACCCGACAGGGTGATTCCTATGGCTACACCTTC.